Following are 21 T cell receptor beta chains from one sample sequenced in a study of CD8+CD57+ T cells in acquired aplastic anemia. Both TCR beta VDJ combination and CDR3 sequence profiling were carried out. Genomic DNA was the template for this profiling. One entry per CDR3 protein, called by TCRdb with MiXCR from the reads. The sample has some 170,000 distinct CDR3 sequences; less than 65% are singletons. The sequenced patients had an expansion of CD8+CD57+ cells seen by flow cytometry. The sample taken for sequencing was sorted CD4+, CD8+, or CD8+CD57+ T cells (not recorded which) from PBMCs. Receptors were obtained from a human donor with aplastic anemia.

This chain links TRBV5-1 with TRBJ2-7, with 8 nucleotides matching TRBD2. The CDR3 runs 15 residues. V trimming: 4 bases; J trimming: 2 bases; junction bases outside the gene matches: 8. Germline-derived CDR1 and CDR2 are SGHRS and YFSETQ. The CDR3 DNA reads as TGCGCCAGCAGCCACCCAGCGGGAGACACCTACGAGCAGTACTTC. Amino acid sequence: CASSHPAGDTYEQYF. The full variable domain, completed using reference TRBV5-1 and TRBJ2-7, is KAGVTQTPRYLIKTRGQQVTLSCSPISGHRSVSWYQQTPGQGLQFLFEYFSETQRNKGNFPGRFSGRQFSNSRSEMNVSTLELGDSALYLCASSHPAGDTYEQYFGPGTRLTVT.

V is TRBV15 and J is TRBJ1-6; TRBD1 might be the D (6 bases). The CDR3 is 12 residues long. Trimming stripped 9 bases from V and 8 bases from J, with 11 bases between. In germline, CDR1 is LNHNV, CDR2 YYDKDF (reference sequence). DNA for the CDR3: TGTGCCACAGGGGGGACTTATTCACCCCTCCACTTT. Protein: CATGGTYSPLHF. The entire variable domain, with the rest obtained from reference TRBV15 and TRBJ1-6, is as follows: DAMVIQNPRYQVTQFGKPVTLSCSQTLNHNVMYWYQQKSSQAPKLLFHYYDKDFNNEADTPDNFQSRRPNTSFCFLDIRSPGLGDTAMYLCATGGTYSPLHFGNGTRLTVT.

This clonotype showed up just a few times. V and J are TRBV4-1 and TRBJ1-2, with no clear D. The V end was cut by 1 base, the J end by 5 bases, with 14 bases between. CDR1 and CDR2 from the germline V gene are MGHRA and YSYEKL. This CDR3 region has 15 residues. Here the CDR3 DNA reads TGCGCCAGCAGCCAAGGGGCGTCGGGTGGTTATGGCTACACCTTC. It codes for CASSQGASGGYGYTF.

The CDR3 protein is CSASTAGYQHF. The CDR3 DNA is TGCAGTGCTAGCACGGCAGGATACCAGCATTTT. The V call is TRBV20-1, the J call TRBJ1-5, with no clear D. Per the germline V gene, CDR1 is DFQATT and CDR2 is SNEGSKA (reference sequence). The CDR3 loop spans 11 amino acids. With 3 bases removed from V and 12 bases from J, the gap between germline ends came to 12 bases.

The rearrangement joins TRBV4-3 to TRBJ2-4; no clear D. V was shortened by 1 base and J by 9 bases, with 4 bases between the two germline ends. Per the germline V gene, CDR1 is LGHNA and CDR2 is YSLEER. The CDR3 consists of 11 residues. CDR3: CASSQAGIQYF. The DNA for the CDR3 is TGCGCCAGCAGCCAAGCTGGCATTCAGTACTTC.

V gene TRBV27 combines with J gene TRBJ1-1; a weak D match, TRBD1 (5 bases). The CDR3 extends over 16 amino acids. V lost 7 bases to trimming and J lost 2 bases, with 20 bases between them. Germline lookup yields CDR1 MNHEY and CDR2 SMNVEV (reference sequence). CDR3 nucleotide sequence: TGTGCCAGCAATACCCGGGTGGGGGAGCACAACACTGAAGCTTTCTTT. Its protein product is CASNTRVGEHNTEAFF.

The rearrangement uses TRBV25-1 and TRBJ2-5; D is ambiguous. With 2 bases removed from V and 2 bases from J, the gap between germline ends came to 15 bases. This CDR3 has 16 residues. In germline, CDR1 is MGHDK, CDR2 SYGVNS. The CDR3 DNA reads TGTGCCAGCAGTGAAATGGCCGGCGGAGTTCAAGAGACCCAGTACTTC. This translates into CASSEMAGGVQETQYF.

The V and J genes are TRBV12-3 or TRBV12-4 and TRBJ2-5; D ambiguous. Trimming left V 6 bases short and J 5 bases short, with 10 bases between. This CDR3 region has 12 residues. CDR3 sequence (DNA): TGTGCCAGCAGCTTATATCCGGAGACCCAGTACTTC. Protein product: CASSLYPETQYF.

This clonotype was found many times. A read error may explain this, as a much larger clone is one base away. The chain recombines TRBV24-1 with TRBJ1-2; D call uncertain. Germline lookup yields CDR1 KGHDR and CDR2 SFDVKD. V was trimmed by 11 bases and J by 4 bases, leaving 16 bases between them. This CDR3 contains 13 residues. The CDR3 reads CAIEPRAGYGYTF. CDR3 sequence (DNA): TGTGCCATTGAGCCCCGGGCGGGCTATGGCTACACCTTC.

There are a few counts of this clonotype. This chain links TRBV6-5 with TRBJ1-6, with 7 nucleotides matching TRBD1. Germline V gene lookup returns CDR1 MNHEY and CDR2 SVGAGI. This CDR3 contains 14 residues. V was pared by 6 bases and J by 7 bases, with 6 bases of the junction left unmatched. The CDR3 is CASSQQGNNSPLHF. In DNA, the CDR3 is TGTGCCAGCAGCCAACAGGGGAACAATTCACCCCTCCACTTT.

This clonotype was picked up a small number of times. A much larger clone differs by one base, so this may be a read error. The genes are TRBV7-9 and TRBJ2-1; tentative D call: TRBD1 (5 bases). CDR1 is SEHNR, CDR2 FQNEAQ, per germline (reference sequence). The CDR3 loop spans 13 amino acids. In DNA form, the CDR3 reads TGTGACAGCAGCCCGACCCAGGGCACCGAGCAGTTCTTC. Its protein is CDSSPTQGTEQFF.

This chain joins TRBV2 and TRBJ2-1; D gene uncertain. The germline CDR1 and CDR2 sequences are SNHLY and FYNNEI. This CDR3 region has 16 residues. The germline V and J ends were trimmed by 5 bases and 3 bases, with 17 bases remaining between them. In nucleotides, the CDR3 is TGTGCCAGCAGTAGTAACGGACCCTCCCTCTACAATGAGCAGTTCTTC. Its translation: CASSSNGPSLYNEQFF.

This clonotype was found many times. J is TRBJ1-1 and V is TRBV5-1; no clear D. V lost 4 bases and J 6 bases, leaving 13 bases between the germline ends. The CDR3 runs to 13 residues. Per the germline V gene, CDR1 is SGHRS and CDR2 is YFSETQ. The CDR3 spells CASSPELSPEAFF. CDR3 coding DNA: TGCGCCAGCAGCCCCGAATTATCGCCTGAAGCTTTCTTT.

V is TRBV5-1 and J is TRBJ2-3, with 12 bases that match TRBD2. Trimming took 2 bases from V and 6 from J; bases not matched to a gene: 4. Germline CDR1 and CDR2: SGHRS and YFSETQ. The CDR3 length is 15 residues. The CDR3, as DNA: TGCGCCAGCAGCTTTCTAGCGGGGGGGCCGGATACGCAGTATTTT. Protein: CASSFLAGGPDTQYF.

This clonotype was counted a few times. The chain couples TRBV20-1 to TRBJ2-7; 7 bases line up with TRBD1. Germline V gene data show CDR1 as DFQATT and CDR2 as SNEGSKA (reference sequence). The CDR3 spans 13 residues. J gave up 4 bases and V 4 bases, and 7 bases lay outside the gene matches. DNA of the CDR3: TGCAGTGCTAACCGGGACAGAGAATACGAGCAGTACTTC. Residues: CSANRDREYEQYF.

This chain uses TRBV29-1 with TRBJ1-2; D not certain. The CDR3 is 9 amino acids. V lost 3 bases, J lost 6 bases, and 2 bases lay in between. From germline, CDR1 is SQVTM and CDR2 ANQGSEA. CDR3: CSVDDGYTF. The CDR3 DNA reads as TGCAGCGTTGATGATGGCTACACCTTC.

This chain links TRBV7-9 with TRBJ1-4; maybe TRBD1 (5 bases). Trimming pared 6 bases from V and 8 bases from J, leaving 13 bases between. CDR3 size: 13 residues. Looked up from germline, CDR1 is SEHNR and CDR2 is FQNEAQ (reference sequence). The CDR3 coding sequence is TGTGCCAGCAGTAGGGGTGGAGGGGAAAAACTGTTTTTT. This gives the protein CASSRGGGEKLFF.

This clonotype was seen more than once but under ten times. The chain has TRBV7-9 and TRBJ2-5; D uncertain. The ends were cut back, 6 bases at V and 2 bases at J, with 10 bases in the middle. CDR1 and CDR2 from the germline V gene are SEHNR and FQNEAQ (reference sequence). The CDR3 is 13 amino acids. The CDR3 nucleotides read TGTGCCAGCAGGTCGGCGGTGCAAGAGACCCAGTACTTC. As protein: CASRSAVQETQYF.

The rearrangement uses TRBV2 and TRBJ1-2; D unresolved. In germline, CDR1 is SNHLY, CDR2 FYNNEI. The ends were cut back, 6 bases at V and 7 bases at J, with 18 bases in the middle. The CDR3 is made up of 14 amino acids. CDR3 sequence (DNA): TGTGCCAGCAGCTCCGATGCGATAGGCAGTGGCTACACCTTC. Its translation: CASSSDAIGSGYTF.

The J gene is TRBJ2-1, the V gene TRBV7-9; 7 nucleotides agree with TRBD1. The germline V gene encodes CDR1 SEHNR and CDR2 FQNEAQ (reference sequence). Trimming cost V 2 bases and J 6 bases; bases outside gene matches: 4. CDR3 length equals 14 residues. DNA for the CDR3: TGTGCCAGCAGCTTACCGGGGACAGCCAATGAGCAGTTCTTC. Protein sequence: CASSLPGTANEQFF.

This clonotype has a handful of counts. The genes are TRBV19 and TRBJ2-7; TRBD1 matches 8 bases. The CDR3 length is 16 residues. Per the germline V gene, CDR1 is LNHDA and CDR2 is SQIVND (reference sequence). J lost 8 bases, V lost 5 bases, and 17 bases had no gene match. The CDR3, as DNA: TGTGCCAGTAGTCCCGGGGACAGGCGGTCCGCCCTAAAGCAGTACTTC. Encoded protein: CASSPGDRRSALKQYF.